This entry features one T cell receptor (beta chain) sequence. Enrolled through a virtual design, the participants were between roughly 18 and 90 years of age and came from some 26 US areas. Cohort 3 donors counted as recovered after two negative PCRs, clearance, or resolved symptoms. This specimen comes from a study of blood T cell repertoires in COVID-19. Across the whole study: Acute and convalescent COVID-19 samples came from the United States, Italy and Spain.

V trimming: 1 base; J trimming: 6 bases; junction bases outside the gene matches: 6. Germline V gives CDR1 SGHDN, CDR2 FVKESK. The CDR3 spans 15 residues. How the authors handled the data: Amplification from reference gene primers served as the basis for estimated nucleated cell counts. Clones were read by immunoSEQ multiplex PCR, and TCRdb kept only the in-frame ones, dropping some. V, J and clone size derive from that table, while D and trimming were established from the DNA sequence. The table shows under 450,000 clones, with approximately 84% occurring only once. This chain links TRBV14 with TRBJ2-3; 8 positions agree with TRBD2. Source material: PBMCs or T cells enriched from blood (not recorded which). The receptor was derived from a woman under 40 who had recovered from COVID-19. CDR3 in DNA: TGTGCCAGCAGCCAAGCCGAGCGGGAGAAGGATACGCAGTATTTT. Translation gives CASSQAEREKDTQYF. The full variable domain, in which reference TRBV14 and TRBJ2-3 provide the parts outside the CDR3, is EAGVTQFPSHSVIEKGQTVTLRCDPISGHDNLYWYRRVMGKEIKFLLHFVKESKQDESGMPNNRFLAERTGGTYSTLKVQPAELEDSGVYFCASSQAEREKDTQYFGPGTRLTVL.